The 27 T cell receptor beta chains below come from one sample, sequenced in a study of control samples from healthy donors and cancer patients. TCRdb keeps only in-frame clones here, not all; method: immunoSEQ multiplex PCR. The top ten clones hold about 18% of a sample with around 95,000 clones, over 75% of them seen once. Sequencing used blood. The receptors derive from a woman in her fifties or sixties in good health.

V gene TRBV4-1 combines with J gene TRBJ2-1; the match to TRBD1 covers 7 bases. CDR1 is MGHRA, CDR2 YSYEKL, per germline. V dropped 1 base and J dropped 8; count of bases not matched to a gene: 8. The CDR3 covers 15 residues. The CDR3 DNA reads TGCGCCAGCAGCCAAGCGGCAGGGGGTGGGGATGAGCAGTTCTTC. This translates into CASSQAAGGGDEQFF.

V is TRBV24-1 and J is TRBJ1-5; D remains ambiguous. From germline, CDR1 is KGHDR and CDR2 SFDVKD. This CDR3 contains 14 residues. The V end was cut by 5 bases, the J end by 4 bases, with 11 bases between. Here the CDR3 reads CATSVVGQNQPQHF. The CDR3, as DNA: TGTGCCACCAGTGTAGTAGGGCAGAATCAGCCCCAGCATTTT.

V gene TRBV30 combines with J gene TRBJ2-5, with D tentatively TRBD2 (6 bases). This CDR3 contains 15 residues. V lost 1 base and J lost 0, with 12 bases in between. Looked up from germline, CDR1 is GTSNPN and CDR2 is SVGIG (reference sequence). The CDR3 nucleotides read TGTGCCTGGAGTGCGAACCGGGACTACCAAGAGACCCAGTACTTC. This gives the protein CAWSANRDYQETQYF.

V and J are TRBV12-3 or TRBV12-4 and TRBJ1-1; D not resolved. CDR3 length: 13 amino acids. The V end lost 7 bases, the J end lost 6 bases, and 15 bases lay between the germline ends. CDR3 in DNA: TGTGCCAGCATTCACCCCGGAGGATCTGAAGCTTTCTTT. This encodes CASIHPGGSEAFF.

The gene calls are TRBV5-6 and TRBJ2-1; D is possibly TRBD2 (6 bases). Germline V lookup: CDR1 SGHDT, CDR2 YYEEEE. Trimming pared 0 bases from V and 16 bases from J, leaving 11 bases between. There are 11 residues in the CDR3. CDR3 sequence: CASSLGGEAFF. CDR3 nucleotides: TGTGCCAGCAGCTTGGGCGGGGAGGCCTTCTTC.

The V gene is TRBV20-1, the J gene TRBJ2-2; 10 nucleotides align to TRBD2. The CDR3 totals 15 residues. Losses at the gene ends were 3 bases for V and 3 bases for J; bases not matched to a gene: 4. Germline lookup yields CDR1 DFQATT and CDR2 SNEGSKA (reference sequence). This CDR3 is CSASEGTSDTGELFF. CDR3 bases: TGCAGTGCTAGTGAGGGGACTAGCGACACCGGGGAGCTGTTTTTT.

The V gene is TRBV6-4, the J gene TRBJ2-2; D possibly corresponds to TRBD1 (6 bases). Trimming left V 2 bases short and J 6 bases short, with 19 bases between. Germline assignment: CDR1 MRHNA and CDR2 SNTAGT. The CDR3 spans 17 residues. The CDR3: CASSDDRGRGLPGELFF. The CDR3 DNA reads TGTGCCAGCAGTGACGACCGAGGCAGGGGCCTGCCCGGGGAGCTGTTTTTT.

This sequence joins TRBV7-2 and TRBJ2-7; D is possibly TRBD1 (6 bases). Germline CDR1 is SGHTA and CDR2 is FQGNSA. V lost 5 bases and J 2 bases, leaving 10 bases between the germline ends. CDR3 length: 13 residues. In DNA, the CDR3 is TGTGCCAGCAGCCTTCAGGGGACCTACGAGCAGTACGTC. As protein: CASSLQGTYEQYV.

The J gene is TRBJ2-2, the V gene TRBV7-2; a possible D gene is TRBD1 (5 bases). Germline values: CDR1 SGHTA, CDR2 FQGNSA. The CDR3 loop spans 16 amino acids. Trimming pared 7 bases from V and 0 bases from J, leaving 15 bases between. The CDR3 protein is CASTPQGGANTGELFF. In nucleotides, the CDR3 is TGTGCCAGCACCCCCCAGGGTGGGGCGAACACCGGGGAGCTGTTTTTT.

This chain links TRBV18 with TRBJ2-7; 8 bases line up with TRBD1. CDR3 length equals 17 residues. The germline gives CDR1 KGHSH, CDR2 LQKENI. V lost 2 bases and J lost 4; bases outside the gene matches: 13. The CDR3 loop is CASSPTPWDRTQYEQYV. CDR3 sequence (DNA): TGTGCCAGCTCACCAACCCCCTGGGACAGGACTCAATACGAGCAGTACGTC.

CDR3 sequence: CSAREDEKLFF. In nucleotides, the CDR3 is TGCAGTGCTAGAGAGGATGAAAAACTGTTTTTT. J is TRBJ1-4 and V is TRBV20-1; unclear D gene. The V and J ends lost 0 bases and 6 bases respectively, with 2 bases between them. The CDR3 sequence is 11 residues long. Germline lookup yields CDR1 DFQATT and CDR2 SNEGSKA (reference sequence).

The chain's CDR3 is CASSSSGGDTQYF. The CDR3 coding sequence is TGCGCCAGCAGTTCGTCAGGGGGAGATACGCAGTATTTT. The chain recombines TRBV5-1 with TRBJ2-3; 7 bases map to TRBD1. This CDR3 spans 13 amino acids. Germline V lookup: CDR1 SGHRS, CDR2 YFSETQ. The ends lost 5 bases at V and 5 bases at J; junction bases unmatched: 5.

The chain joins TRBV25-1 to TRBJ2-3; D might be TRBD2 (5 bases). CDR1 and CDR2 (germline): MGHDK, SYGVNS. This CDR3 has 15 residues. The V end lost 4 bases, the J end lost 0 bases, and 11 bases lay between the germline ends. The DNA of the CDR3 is TGTGCCAGCAGTGGTTTCGGGGTCAGCACAGATACGCAGTATTTT. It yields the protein CASSGFGVSTDTQYF.

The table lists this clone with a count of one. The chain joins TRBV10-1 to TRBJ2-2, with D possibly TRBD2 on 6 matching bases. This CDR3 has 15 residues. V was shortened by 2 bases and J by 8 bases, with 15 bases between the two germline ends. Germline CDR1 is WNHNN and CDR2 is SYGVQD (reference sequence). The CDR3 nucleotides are TGCGCCAGCAGTGAGCAACTAGCAGCTATTGGGGAGCTGTTTTTT. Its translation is CASSEQLAAIGELFF.

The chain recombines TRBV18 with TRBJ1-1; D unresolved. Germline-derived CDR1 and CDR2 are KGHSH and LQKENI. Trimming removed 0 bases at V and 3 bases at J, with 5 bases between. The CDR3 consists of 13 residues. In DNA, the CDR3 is TGTGCCAGCTCACCACCCCACGACACTGAAGCTTTCTTT. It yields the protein CASSPPHDTEAFF.

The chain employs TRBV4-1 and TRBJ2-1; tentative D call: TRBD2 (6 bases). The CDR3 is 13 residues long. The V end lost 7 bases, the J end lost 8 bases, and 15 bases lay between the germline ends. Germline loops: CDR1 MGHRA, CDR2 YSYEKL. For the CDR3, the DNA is TGCGCCAGCACCTCGGGAGAAGTCGATGAGCAGTTCTTC. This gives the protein CASTSGEVDEQFF.

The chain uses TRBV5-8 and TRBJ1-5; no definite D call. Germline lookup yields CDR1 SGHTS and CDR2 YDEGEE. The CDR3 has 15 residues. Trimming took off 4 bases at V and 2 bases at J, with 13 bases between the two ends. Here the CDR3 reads CASSRARLGNQPQHF. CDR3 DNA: TGTGCCAGCAGCCGCGCCCGGCTTGGCAATCAGCCCCAGCATTTT.

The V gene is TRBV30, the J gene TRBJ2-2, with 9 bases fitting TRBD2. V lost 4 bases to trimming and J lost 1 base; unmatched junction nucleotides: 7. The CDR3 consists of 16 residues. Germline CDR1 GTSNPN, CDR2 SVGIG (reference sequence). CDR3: CAWMEYSGRNTGELFF. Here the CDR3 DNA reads TGTGCCTGGATGGAGTATAGCGGGAGGAACACCGGGGAGCTGTTTTTT.

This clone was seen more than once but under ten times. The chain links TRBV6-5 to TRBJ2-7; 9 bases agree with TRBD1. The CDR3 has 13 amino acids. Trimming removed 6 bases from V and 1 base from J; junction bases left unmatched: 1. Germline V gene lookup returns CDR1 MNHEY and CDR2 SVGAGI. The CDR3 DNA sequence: TGTGCCAGCAGCGGGACAGGGTCCTACGAGCAGTACTTC. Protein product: CASSGTGSYEQYF.

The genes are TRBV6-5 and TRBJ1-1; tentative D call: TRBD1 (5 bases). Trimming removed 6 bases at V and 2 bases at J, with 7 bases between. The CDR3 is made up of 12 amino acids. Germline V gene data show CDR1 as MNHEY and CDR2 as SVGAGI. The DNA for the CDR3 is TGTGCCAGCAGAGACAGAAACACTGAAGCTTTCTTT. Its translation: CASRDRNTEAFF.

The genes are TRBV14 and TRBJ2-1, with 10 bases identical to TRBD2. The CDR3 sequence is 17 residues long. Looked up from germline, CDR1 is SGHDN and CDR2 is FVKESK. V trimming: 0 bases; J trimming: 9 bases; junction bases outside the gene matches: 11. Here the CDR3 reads CASSQDRELAGQVEQFF. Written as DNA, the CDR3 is TGTGCCAGCAGCCAAGACCGCGAACTAGCGGGACAAGTTGAGCAGTTCTTC.

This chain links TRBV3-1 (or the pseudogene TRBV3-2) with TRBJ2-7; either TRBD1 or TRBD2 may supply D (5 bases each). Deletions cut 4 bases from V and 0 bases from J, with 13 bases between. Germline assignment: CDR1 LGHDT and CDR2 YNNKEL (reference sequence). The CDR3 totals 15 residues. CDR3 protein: CASSPEGYSSYEQYF. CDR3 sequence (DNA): TGTGCCAGCAGCCCAGAGGGGTACAGCTCCTACGAGCAGTACTTC.

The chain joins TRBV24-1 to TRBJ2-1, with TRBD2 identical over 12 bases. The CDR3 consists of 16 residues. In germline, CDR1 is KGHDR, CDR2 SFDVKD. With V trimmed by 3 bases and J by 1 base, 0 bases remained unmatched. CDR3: CATSDGLAGSYNEQFF. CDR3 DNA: TGTGCCACCAGTGATGGACTAGCGGGATCCTACAATGAGCAGTTCTTC.

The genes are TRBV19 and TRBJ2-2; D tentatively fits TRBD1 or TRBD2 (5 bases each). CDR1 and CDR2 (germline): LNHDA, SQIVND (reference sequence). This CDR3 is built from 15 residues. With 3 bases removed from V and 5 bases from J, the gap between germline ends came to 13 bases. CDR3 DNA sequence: TGTGCCAGTAGTATTGTGGGGGATTGGACCGGGGAGCTGTTTTTT. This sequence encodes CASSIVGDWTGELFF.

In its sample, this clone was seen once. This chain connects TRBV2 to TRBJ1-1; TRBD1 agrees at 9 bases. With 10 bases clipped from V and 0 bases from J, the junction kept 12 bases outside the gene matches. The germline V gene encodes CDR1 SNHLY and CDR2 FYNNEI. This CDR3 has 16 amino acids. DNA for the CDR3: TGTGCCACCAGATTGACAGGGGGGCCCGTGAACACTGAAGCTTTCTTT. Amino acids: CATRLTGGPVNTEAFF.

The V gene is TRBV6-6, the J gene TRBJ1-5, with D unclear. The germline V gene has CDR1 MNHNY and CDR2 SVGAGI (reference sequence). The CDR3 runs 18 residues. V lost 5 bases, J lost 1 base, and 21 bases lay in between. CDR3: CASSPLALRVGSNQPQHF. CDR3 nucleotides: TGTGCCAGCAGTCCCCTCGCTCTTAGGGTAGGAAGCAATCAGCCCCAGCATTTT.

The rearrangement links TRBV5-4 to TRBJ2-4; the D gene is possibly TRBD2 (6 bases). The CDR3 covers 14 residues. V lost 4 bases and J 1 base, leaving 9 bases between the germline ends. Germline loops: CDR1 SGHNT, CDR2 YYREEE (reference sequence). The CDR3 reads CASSQEGAKNIQYF. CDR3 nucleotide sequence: TGTGCCAGCAGCCAGGAGGGGGCCAAAAACATTCAGTACTTC.